Detailed here is one TCR beta chain. The antigen is undetermined. Germline loops: CDR1 SGHVS, CDR2 FQNEAQ. Trimming left V 5 bases short and J 4 bases short, with 23 bases between. The length of the CDR3 is 17 residues. The data are from a study of CD8+CD57+ T cells in acquired aplastic anemia. Looking at the study overall: Isolated CD4+ and CD8+ cells, once sorted, yielded DNA averaging about 3.4 ug.

The study profiled TCR beta VDJ and CDR3 using genomic DNA as template. TCRdb independently ran MiXCR on the reads; one entry per CDR3 protein. The data show some 290,000 distinct CDR3 sequences, roughly 50% seen once. Study-level points and caveats: Between patients and controls, around 30 CD8+ CDR3 sequences were found in common.

Sequenced material: sorted CD4+, CD8+, or CD8+CD57+ T cells (not recorded which) from PBMCs. The clonotype originates from a human donor with severe aplastic anemia or a healthy control (not recorded which). V usage is TRBV7-8 and J usage is TRBJ2-5, with a weak D call TRBD2 (7 bases). This CDR3 is CASSLQPLGGRGETQYF. Written as DNA, the CDR3 is TGTGCCAGCAGCCTCCAGCCGCTGGGGGGGCGCGGAGAGACCCAGTACTTC.